These 20 T cell receptor beta chains share one sample of origin, sequenced in a study of blood T cell repertoires in COVID-19. Clones were sequenced by immunoSEQ multiplex PCR, and TCRdb holds only the in-frame ones, with some missing. This sample has about 270,000 clones; about nine tenths occur once, and the top ten carry roughly 2.1%. The sample was peripheral blood. These receptors came from a man aged 50-59 years with acute or convalescent COVID-19.

The chain has TRBV30 and TRBJ2-7; 7 bases are shared with TRBD2. The CDR3 consists of 13 residues. Germline CDR1 and CDR2: GTSNPN and SVGIG (reference sequence). V shed 4 bases, J shed 7 bases, and the junction held 10 bases outside the gene matches. CDR3 DNA sequence: TGTGCCTGGACCCTTGGGGGGGTGGGTGAGCAGTACTTC. Its protein is CAWTLGGVGEQYF.

CDR3 DNA sequence: TGTGCCAGTAGTATCTACAGGGATGCTGGGGCCAACGTCCTGACTTTC. Protein sequence: CASSIYRDAGANVLTF. The chain links TRBV19 to TRBJ2-6, with D possibly matching TRBD1 (6 bases). The CDR3 spans 16 residues. The V end lost 3 bases, the J end lost 2 bases, and 11 bases lay between the germline ends. CDR1 is LNHDA and CDR2 is SQIVND in the germline V gene (reference sequence). The full variable domain, rest sourced from reference TRBV19 and TRBJ2-6, is DGGITQSPKYLFRKEGQNVTLSCEQNLNHDAMYWYRQDPGQGLRLIYYSQIVNDFQKGDIAEGYSVSREKKESFPLTVTSAQKNPTAFYLCASSIYRDAGANVLTFGAGSRLTVL.

The chain recombines TRBV5-4 with TRBJ2-5; 8 positions match TRBD2. V trimming: 3 bases; J trimming: 5 bases; junction bases outside the gene matches: 3. Germline V gene lookup returns CDR1 SGHNT and CDR2 YYREEE (reference sequence). The CDR3 runs to 13 residues. In DNA, the CDR3 is TGTGCCAGCAGCTCCGGACTAGCCGAGACCCAGTACTTC. It codes for CASSSGLAETQYF.

V is TRBV24-1 and J is TRBJ1-1; 7 bases are a match to TRBD1. Trimming took 3 bases from V and 11 from J; bases not matched to a gene: 11. CDR3 length equals 14 residues. Germline loops: CDR1 KGHDR, CDR2 SFDVKD. CDR3 sequence: CATSDPRQGGKAFF. CDR3 coding DNA: TGTGCCACCAGTGATCCTAGACAGGGCGGGAAGGCTTTCTTT.

J is TRBJ2-1 and V is TRBV24-1; 9 bases agree with TRBD1. Germline values: CDR1 KGHDR, CDR2 SFDVKD. The CDR3 spans 16 residues. V was clipped by 4 bases and J by 6 bases; unmatched bases: 9. CDR3 sequence reads: CATSESGTGRGNEQFF. The CDR3 region has the DNA TGTGCCACCAGTGAATCCGGGACAGGGAGGGGCAATGAGCAGTTCTTC.

The V and J genes are TRBV30 and TRBJ1-6; 10 positions agree with TRBD1. CDR3 length: 16 residues. J was trimmed by 0 bases and V by 2 bases; bases with no gene match: 1. Germline V gives CDR1 GTSNPN, CDR2 SVGIG (reference sequence). CDR3 loop: CAWSWTGGSYNSPLHF. The CDR3 nucleotides read TGTGCCTGGAGTTGGACAGGGGGCTCCTATAATTCACCCCTCCACTTT.

The V and J genes are TRBV19 and TRBJ1-4; weak D call: TRBD1 (6 bases). V lost 6 bases, J lost 5 bases, and 13 bases lay in between. The CDR3 has 14 amino acids. CDR1 and CDR2 from the germline V gene are LNHDA and SQIVND (reference sequence). The CDR3 nucleotides read TGTGCCAGTAGCAACCGGGACACAAATGAAAAACTGTTTTTT. It specifies CASSNRDTNEKLFF.

This clone was observed a handful of times. The genes are TRBV5-5 and TRBJ1-2; TRBD1 matches at 7 bases. The germline gives CDR1 SGHKS, CDR2 YYEKEE (reference sequence). V trimming: 4 bases; J trimming: 4 bases; junction bases outside the gene matches: 10. This CDR3 is 15 amino acids long. Written as DNA, the CDR3 is TGTGCCAGCAGCAGAACCGGGACAGAGACCTATGGCTACACCTTC. Translated, it gives CASSRTGTETYGYTF.

The chain uses TRBV3-1 (or the pseudogene TRBV3-2) and TRBJ2-7; D uncertain. Germline values: CDR1 LGHDT, CDR2 YNNKEL (reference sequence). The CDR3 covers 13 residues. V was cut by 0 bases and J by 2 bases, with 5 bases left in between. The CDR3 DNA reads as TGTGCCAGCAGCCAAGATGGCCCCTACGAGCAGTACTTC. Residues: CASSQDGPYEQYF.

This clone has just one count. This sequence joins TRBV5-5 and TRBJ2-6, with D possibly TRBD1 on 6 matching bases. The V end lost 0 bases, the J end lost 3 bases, and 13 bases lay between the germline ends. This CDR3 region has 17 residues. CDR1 and CDR2 (germline): SGHKS, YYEKEE (reference sequence). CDR3 sequence (DNA): TGTGCCAGCAGCTTGGGTTCAGGGGCGCTTGGGGCCAACGTCCTGACTTTC. As protein: CASSLGSGALGANVLTF.

J is TRBJ2-1 and V is TRBV27; D may be TRBD2 (5 bases). V gave up 3 bases and J gave up 4 bases, with 16 bases separating them. This CDR3 comprises 16 residues. The germline V gene encodes CDR1 MNHEY and CDR2 SMNVEV (reference sequence). In nucleotides, the CDR3 is TGTGCCAGCAGTTTTGAGCGGAGAATCTCATACAATGAGCAGTTCTTC. This translates into CASSFERRISYNEQFF.

V gene TRBV7-8 combines with J gene TRBJ1-2, with D possibly TRBD1 on 5 matching bases. V dropped 1 base and J dropped 9 bases, with 15 bases sitting between them. Germline CDR1 SGHVS, CDR2 FQNEAQ. The CDR3 has 14 residues. The chain's CDR3 is CASSLGSRALRYTF. CDR3 nucleotide sequence: TGTGCCAGCAGCTTAGGGTCCAGGGCTCTTCGCTACACCTTC.

This chain joins TRBV12-3 or TRBV12-4 and TRBJ2-7; TRBD2 matches 7 bases. This CDR3 region has 13 residues. The J segment lost 5 bases and the V segment lost 2 bases, leaving 3 bases of the junction unmatched. The DNA of the CDR3 is TGTGCCAGCAGTTTACGACTAGCCGACGAGCAGTACTTC. Translation gives CASSLRLADEQYF.

This clone has only a few counts. The chain joins TRBV3-1 (or the pseudogene TRBV3-2) to TRBJ1-2; 8 bases map to TRBD1. V dropped 1 base and J dropped 2; count of bases not matched to a gene: 0. Germline V gives CDR1 LGHDT, CDR2 YNNKEL (reference sequence). This CDR3 contains 14 residues. The CDR3 is CASSQGTGNYGYTF. The CDR3 region has the DNA TGTGCCAGCAGCCAAGGGACAGGGAACTATGGCTACACCTTC.

CDR3 nucleotides: TGCGCCAGCAGCTTGGACAGATCAGGGGCCTATTCACCCCTCCACTTT. Translating it yields CASSLDRSGAYSPLHF. V gene TRBV5-1 combines with J gene TRBJ1-6, with a tentative D call TRBD1 (6 bases). V lost 0 bases to trimming and J lost 8 bases, with 15 bases between them. Looked up from germline, CDR1 is SGHRS and CDR2 is YFSETQ. The CDR3 is 16 amino acids.

The chain has TRBV5-1 and TRBJ1-4; 7 nucleotides line up with TRBD1. V trimming: 0 bases; J trimming: 7 bases; junction bases outside the gene matches: 3. Germline values: CDR1 SGHRS, CDR2 YFSETQ. This CDR3 has 14 residues. Here the CDR3 reads CASSLVRGSEKLFF. The CDR3 DNA follows: TGCGCCAGCAGCTTGGTCAGGGGGTCTGAAAAACTGTTTTTT.

This clone appeared a few times. J is TRBJ2-3 and V is TRBV6-5; a weak D match, TRBD1 (6 bases). The V gene lost 7 bases and the J gene lost 8 bases, with 22 bases spanning the gap. Germline loops: CDR1 MNHEY, CDR2 SVGAGI. The CDR3 contains 15 residues. The CDR3 DNA sequence: TGTGCCAGCAAAGGTTCAGGGAACCTAGGGGGTACGCAGTATTTT. It encodes CASKGSGNLGGTQYF.

V gene TRBV2 combines with J gene TRBJ1-5; no firm D call. CDR1 and CDR2 (germline): SNHLY, FYNNEI. The CDR3 loop spans 14 amino acids. V was clipped by 6 bases and J by 0 bases, with 9 bases between them. CDR3 DNA sequence: TGTGCCAGCAGAGAGGGCTATAGCAATCAGCCCCAGCATTTT. Its protein is CASREGYSNQPQHF.

V and J are TRBV19 and TRBJ1-4; D not resolved. This CDR3 spans 14 amino acids. Trimming removed 6 bases from V and 8 bases from J, with 16 bases in between. Looked up from germline, CDR1 is LNHDA and CDR2 is SQIVND (reference sequence). CDR3 sequence: CASRGEAPTEKLFF. Written as DNA, the CDR3 is TGTGCCAGTAGGGGAGAGGCGCCAACAGAAAAACTGTTTTTT.

The rearrangement uses TRBV2 and TRBJ1-4; 8 bases line up with TRBD1. V dropped 6 bases and J dropped 5; count of bases not matched to a gene: 8. CDR3 length: 15 amino acids. The germline V gene has CDR1 SNHLY and CDR2 FYNNEI. The CDR3: CASRAGQGGNEKLFF. In DNA form, the CDR3 reads TGTGCCAGCAGAGCTGGACAGGGAGGGAATGAAAAACTGTTTTTT.